What follows is one TCR beta chain and its context. This CDR3 is built from 17 residues. J lost 10 bases, V lost 1 base, and 13 bases had no gene match. Germline V gene lookup returns CDR1 SGHRS and CDR2 YFSETQ. The source of the sample is a study of control samples from healthy donors and cancer patients. The protocol was immunoSEQ multiplex PCR, while the TCRdb copy is restricted to in-frame clones and leaves out a portion. The sample records approximately 190,000 clones, 91% being singletons. This sequence joins TRBV5-1 and TRBJ1-6, with TRBD1 matching 8 bases. The receptor was isolated from a man aged 30 to 45 in good health. Sequencing input: blood. The CDR3 DNA reads TGCGCCAGCAGCTTGCGTATCAGGGGGCGGAATGGATCACCCCTCCACTTT. This translates into CASSLRIRGRNGSPLHF.